A single sample is the source of the 10 T cell receptor beta chains below, sequenced in a study of PD-L1 blockade in urothelial cancer. Time point denoted: peripheral blood 6 weeks after treatment start. Libraries were prepared by immunoSEQ multiplex PCR; TCRdb keeps only in-frame clonotypes and omits some of them. The sample has more than 45,000 clones, approximately 80% seen once; the top ten hold just over 8.5%. The specimen was PBMCs, collected around atezolizumab (anti-PD-L1) treatment. The receptors shown here come from a man aged 70-80 years with urothelial cancer.

CDR3 sequence: CASTTGYEGGYTF. CDR3 nucleotide sequence: TGTGCCAGCACTACAGGGTACGAAGGAGGCTACACCTTC. This chain uses TRBV2 with TRBJ1-2; TRBD1 might be the D (6 bases). CDR1 is SNHLY and CDR2 is FYNNEI in the germline V gene. The CDR3 runs to 13 residues. Trimming cost V 7 bases and J 8 bases, with 17 bases left between them.

This chain uses TRBV2 with TRBJ2-7; TRBD2 agrees at 13 bases. Germline CDR1 and CDR2: SNHLY and FYNNEI. The CDR3 runs 14 residues. V gave up 6 bases and J gave up 4 bases; unmatched junction bases: 3. CDR3 loop: CASRPGLAGYEQYF. In DNA form, the CDR3 reads TGTGCCAGCAGACCGGGACTAGCGGGGTACGAGCAGTACTTC.

V gene TRBV5-1 combines with J gene TRBJ2-7, with D possibly matching TRBD1 (6 bases). CDR3 length: 14 amino acids. V was clipped by 4 bases and J by 1 base, with 12 bases between them. Germline lookup yields CDR1 SGHRS and CDR2 YFSETQ. The CDR3 DNA is TGCGCCAGCAGCCAGGGACACCTTTCCTACGAGCAGTACTTC. Translating gives CASSQGHLSYEQYF.

The chain couples TRBV6-5 to TRBJ1-1; 9 nucleotides align to TRBD1. V gave up 3 bases and J gave up 0 bases; unmatched junction bases: 5. Germline V gene sequence: CDR1 MNHEY, CDR2 SVGAGI. This CDR3 is 16 amino acids long. The CDR3 here is CASSYGGTGMNTEAFF. The CDR3 region has the DNA TGTGCCAGCAGTTATGGCGGGACAGGGATGAACACTGAAGCTTTCTTT.

The chain has TRBV18 and TRBJ2-7, with 10 nucleotides matching TRBD2. Germline V gene lookup returns CDR1 KGHSH and CDR2 LQKENI. The CDR3 loop spans 14 amino acids. Trimming at V came to 3 bases and at J to 3 bases, leaving 2 bases not matched to a gene. CDR3 nucleotide sequence: TGTGCCAGCTCACCCTCTAGCGGGAGCTACGAGCAGTACTTC. This encodes CASSPSSGSYEQYF.

The chain couples TRBV7-9 to TRBJ1-1, with D perhaps matching TRBD1 (5 bases). This CDR3 has 14 residues. Trimming pared 2 bases from V and 1 base from J, leaving 8 bases between. Germline CDR1 is SEHNR and CDR2 is FQNEAQ (reference sequence). The CDR3 loop is CASSLSGGNTEAFF. The CDR3 DNA reads TGTGCCAGCAGCTTATCCGGGGGGAACACTGAAGCTTTCTTT.

The V call is TRBV7-2, the J call TRBJ1-1, with D possibly matching TRBD1 (6 bases). Germline lookup yields CDR1 SGHTA and CDR2 FQGNSA. This CDR3 region has 13 residues. Trimming stripped 6 bases from V and 4 bases from J, with 12 bases between. CDR3 region: CASRKQGATEAFF. CDR3 nucleotide sequence: TGTGCCAGCAGGAAACAGGGTGCCACTGAAGCTTTCTTT.

This clone showed up just a few times. The CDR3 region has the DNA TGTGCCAGCAGCAAGAGGGGGGCTAGCGGGAGTGTTGAGCAGTTCTTC. As protein: CASSKRGASGSVEQFF. This chain links TRBV5-5 with TRBJ2-1, with 10 nucleotides matching TRBD2. This CDR3 comprises 16 residues. CDR1 is SGHKS, CDR2 YYEKEE, per germline (reference sequence). V lost 4 bases, J lost 9 bases, and 13 bases stayed unmatched.

V gene TRBV5-1 combines with J gene TRBJ2-5; TRBD2 matches 8 bases. CDR3 size: 13 residues. Germline V CDR1 and CDR2: SGHRS, YFSETQ. J lost 10 bases, V lost 4 bases, and 9 bases had no gene match. The CDR3: CASSQGLENIQYF. The CDR3 DNA is TGCGCCAGCAGCCAGGGACTAGAAAATATCCAGTACTTC.

The chain recombines TRBV5-1 with TRBJ2-7; the D gene is possibly TRBD1 (7 bases). CDR1 and CDR2 (germline): SGHRS, YFSETQ. The ends were cut back, 4 bases at V and 1 base at J, with 15 bases in the middle. The CDR3 consists of 15 residues. The CDR3, as DNA: TGCGCCAGCAGCGCGGGACAGAGCCCATCCTACGAGCAGTACTTC. Amino acid sequence: CASSAGQSPSYEQYF.